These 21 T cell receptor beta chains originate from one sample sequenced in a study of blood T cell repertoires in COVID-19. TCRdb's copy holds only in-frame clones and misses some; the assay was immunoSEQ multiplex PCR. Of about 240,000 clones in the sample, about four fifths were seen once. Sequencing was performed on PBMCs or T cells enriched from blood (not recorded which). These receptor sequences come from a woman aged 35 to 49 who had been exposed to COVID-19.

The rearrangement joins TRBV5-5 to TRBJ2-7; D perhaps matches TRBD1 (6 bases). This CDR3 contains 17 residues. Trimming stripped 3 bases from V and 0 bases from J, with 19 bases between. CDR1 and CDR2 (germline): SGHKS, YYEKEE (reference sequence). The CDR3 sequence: CASSWGQGTGISYEQYF. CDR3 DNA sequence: TGTGCCAGCAGCTGGGGGCAGGGGACGGGAATCTCCTACGAGCAGTACTTC.

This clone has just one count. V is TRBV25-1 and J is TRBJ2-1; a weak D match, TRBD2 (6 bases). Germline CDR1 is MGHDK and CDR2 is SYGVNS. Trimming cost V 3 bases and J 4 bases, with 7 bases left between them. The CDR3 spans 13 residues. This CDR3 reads CASSETSYNEQFF. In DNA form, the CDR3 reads TGTGCCAGCAGTGAGACTAGTTACAATGAGCAGTTCTTC.

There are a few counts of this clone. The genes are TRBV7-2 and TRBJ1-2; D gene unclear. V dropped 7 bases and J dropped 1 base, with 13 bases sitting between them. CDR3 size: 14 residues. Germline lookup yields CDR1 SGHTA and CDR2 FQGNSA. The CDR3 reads CASTGRESNYGYTF. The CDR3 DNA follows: TGTGCCAGCACCGGACGGGAGAGTAACTATGGCTACACCTTC.

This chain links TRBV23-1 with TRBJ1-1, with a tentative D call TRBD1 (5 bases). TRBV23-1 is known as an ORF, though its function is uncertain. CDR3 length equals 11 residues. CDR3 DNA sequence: TGCGCAGATCCACACGGGGGGAAGGCTTTCTTT. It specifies CADPHGGKAFF.

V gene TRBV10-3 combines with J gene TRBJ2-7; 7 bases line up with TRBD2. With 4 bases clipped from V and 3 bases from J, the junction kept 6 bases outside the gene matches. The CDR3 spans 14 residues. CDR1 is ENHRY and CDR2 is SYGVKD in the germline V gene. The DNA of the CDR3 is TGTGCCATCAGTGGCTACGGGGGGTTCTACGAGCAGTACTTC. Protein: CAISGYGGFYEQYF.

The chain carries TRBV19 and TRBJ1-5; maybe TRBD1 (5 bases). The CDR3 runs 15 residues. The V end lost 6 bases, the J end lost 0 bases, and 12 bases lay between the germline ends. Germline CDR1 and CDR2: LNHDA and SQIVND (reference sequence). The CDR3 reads CASRGGADSNQPQHF. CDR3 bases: TGTGCCAGTAGAGGAGGGGCGGATAGCAATCAGCCCCAGCATTTT.

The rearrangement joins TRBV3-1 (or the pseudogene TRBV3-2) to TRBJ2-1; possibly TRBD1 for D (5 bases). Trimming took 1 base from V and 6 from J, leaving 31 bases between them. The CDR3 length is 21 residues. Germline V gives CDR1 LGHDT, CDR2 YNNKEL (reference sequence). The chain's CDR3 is CASSQAASRRWGPSGSNEQFF. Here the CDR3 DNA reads TGTGCCAGCAGCCAAGCGGCTTCTCGGCGATGGGGCCCGAGTGGATCCAATGAGCAGTTCTTC.

The CDR3 nucleotides read TGTGCCAGCAGGATGGGGGCAACGCGTAACTATGGCTACACCTTC. This gives the protein CASRMGATRNYGYTF. The V and J genes are TRBV28 and TRBJ1-2, with D perhaps TRBD1 (6 bases). Germline CDR1 and CDR2: MDHEN and SYDVKM. The CDR3 loop spans 15 amino acids. The ends were cut back, 6 bases at V and 1 base at J, with 15 bases in the middle.

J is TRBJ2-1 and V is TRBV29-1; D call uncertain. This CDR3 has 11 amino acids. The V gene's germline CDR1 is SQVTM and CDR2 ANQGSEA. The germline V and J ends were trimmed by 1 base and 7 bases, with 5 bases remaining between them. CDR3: CSVEARNEQFF. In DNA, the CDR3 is TGCAGCGTTGAAGCTAGGAATGAGCAGTTCTTC.

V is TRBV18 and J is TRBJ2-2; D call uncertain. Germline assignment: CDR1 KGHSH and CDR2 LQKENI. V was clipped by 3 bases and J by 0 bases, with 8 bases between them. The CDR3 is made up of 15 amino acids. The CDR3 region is CASSPTFPNTGELFF. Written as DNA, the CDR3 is TGTGCCAGCTCACCTACTTTTCCGAACACCGGGGAGCTGTTTTTT.

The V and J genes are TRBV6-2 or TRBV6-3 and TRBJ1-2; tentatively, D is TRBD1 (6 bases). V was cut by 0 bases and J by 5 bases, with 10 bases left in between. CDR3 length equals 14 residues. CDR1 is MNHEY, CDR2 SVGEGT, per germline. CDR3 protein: CASSYSPGTYGYTF. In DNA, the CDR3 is TGTGCCAGCAGTTACTCTCCAGGGACATATGGCTACACCTTC.

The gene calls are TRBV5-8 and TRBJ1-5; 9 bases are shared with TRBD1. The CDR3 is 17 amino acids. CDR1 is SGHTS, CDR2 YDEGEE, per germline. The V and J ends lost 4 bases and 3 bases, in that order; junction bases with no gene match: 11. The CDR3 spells CASSDRRTGDINQPQHF. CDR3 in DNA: TGTGCCAGCAGCGATAGAAGGACAGGGGACATCAATCAGCCCCAGCATTTT.

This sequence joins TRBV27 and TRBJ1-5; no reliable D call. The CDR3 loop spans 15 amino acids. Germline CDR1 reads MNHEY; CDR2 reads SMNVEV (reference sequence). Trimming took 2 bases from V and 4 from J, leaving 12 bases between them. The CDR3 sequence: CASSLIPPRNQPQHF. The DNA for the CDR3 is TGTGCCAGCAGTTTAATCCCGCCGAGAAATCAGCCCCAGCATTTT.

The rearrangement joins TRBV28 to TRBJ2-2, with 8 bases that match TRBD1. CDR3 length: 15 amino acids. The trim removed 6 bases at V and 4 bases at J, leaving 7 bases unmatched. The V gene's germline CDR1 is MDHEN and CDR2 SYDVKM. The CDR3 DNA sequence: TGTGCCAGCAGCCTGACAGGGGCGGGCACCGGGGAGCTGTTTTTT. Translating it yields CASSLTGAGTGELFF.

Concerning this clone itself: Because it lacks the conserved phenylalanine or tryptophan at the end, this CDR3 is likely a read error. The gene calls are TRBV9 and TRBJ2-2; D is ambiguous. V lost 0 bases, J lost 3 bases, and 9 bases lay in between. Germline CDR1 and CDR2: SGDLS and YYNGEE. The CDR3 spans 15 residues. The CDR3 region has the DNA TGTGCCAGCAGCGTAGGTGACGGCTACACCGGGGAGCTGTTTCTT. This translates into CASSVGDGYTGELFL.

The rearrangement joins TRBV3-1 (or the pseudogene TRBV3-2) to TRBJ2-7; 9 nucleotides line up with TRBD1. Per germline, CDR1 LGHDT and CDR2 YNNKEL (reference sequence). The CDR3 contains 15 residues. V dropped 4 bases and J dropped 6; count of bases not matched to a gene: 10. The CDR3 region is CASSPLGTGLTEQYF. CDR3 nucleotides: TGTGCCAGCAGCCCCCTGGGGACAGGGTTGACCGAGCAGTACTTC.

In DNA form, the CDR3 reads TGTGCCAGCTCACCGCCGGACTATAGCAATCAGCCCCAGCATTTT. Its translation is CASSPPDYSNQPQHF. V and J are TRBV18 and TRBJ1-5; D ambiguous. The CDR3 has 15 residues. Trimming cost V 3 bases and J 0 bases, with 9 bases left between them. Per the germline V gene, CDR1 is KGHSH and CDR2 is LQKENI.

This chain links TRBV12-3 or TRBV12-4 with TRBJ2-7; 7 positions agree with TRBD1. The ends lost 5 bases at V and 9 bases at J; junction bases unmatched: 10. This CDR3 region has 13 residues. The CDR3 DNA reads TGTGCCAGCAGTGACAGGGCCCTTTACTCGCAGTACTTC. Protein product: CASSDRALYSQYF.

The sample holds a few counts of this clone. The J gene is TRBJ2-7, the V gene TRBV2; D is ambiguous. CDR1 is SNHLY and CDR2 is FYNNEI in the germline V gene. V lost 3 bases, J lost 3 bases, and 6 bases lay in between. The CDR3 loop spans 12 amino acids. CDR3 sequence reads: CASSEASYEQYF. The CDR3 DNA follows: TGTGCCAGCAGTGAGGCCAGCTACGAGCAGTACTTC.

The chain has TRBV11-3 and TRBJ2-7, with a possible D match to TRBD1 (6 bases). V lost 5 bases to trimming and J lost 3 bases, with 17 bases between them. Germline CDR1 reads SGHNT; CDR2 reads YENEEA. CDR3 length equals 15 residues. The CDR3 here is CASSRTGQGNYEQYF. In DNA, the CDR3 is TGTGCCAGCAGCCGAACCGGGCAGGGGAACTACGAGCAGTACTTC. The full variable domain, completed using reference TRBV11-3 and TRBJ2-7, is EAGVVQSPRYKIIEKKQPVAFWCNPISGHNTLYWYLQNLGQGPELLIRYENEEAVDDSQLPKDRFSAERLKGVDSTLKIQPAELGDSAVYLCASSRTGQGNYEQYFGPGTRLTVT.

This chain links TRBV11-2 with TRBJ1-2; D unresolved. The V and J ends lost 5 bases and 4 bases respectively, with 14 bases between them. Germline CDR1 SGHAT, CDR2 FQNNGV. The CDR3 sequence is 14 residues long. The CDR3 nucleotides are TGTGCCAGCAGCCCCCAGGCAGGCGTCTATGGCTACACCTTC. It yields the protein CASSPQAGVYGYTF.